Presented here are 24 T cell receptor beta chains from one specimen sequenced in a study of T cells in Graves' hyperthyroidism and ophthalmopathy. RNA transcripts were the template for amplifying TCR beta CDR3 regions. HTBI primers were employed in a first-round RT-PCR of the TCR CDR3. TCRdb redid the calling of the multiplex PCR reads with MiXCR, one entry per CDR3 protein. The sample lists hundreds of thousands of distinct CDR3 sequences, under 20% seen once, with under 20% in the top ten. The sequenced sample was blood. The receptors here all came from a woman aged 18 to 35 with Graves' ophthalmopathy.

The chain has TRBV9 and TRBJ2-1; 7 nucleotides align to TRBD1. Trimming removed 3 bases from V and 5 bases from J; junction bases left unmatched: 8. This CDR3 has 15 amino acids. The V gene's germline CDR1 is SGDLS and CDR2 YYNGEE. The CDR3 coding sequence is TGTGCCAGCAGCGAATATACAGGGGTCCACAATGAGCAGTTCTTC. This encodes CASSEYTGVHNEQFF.

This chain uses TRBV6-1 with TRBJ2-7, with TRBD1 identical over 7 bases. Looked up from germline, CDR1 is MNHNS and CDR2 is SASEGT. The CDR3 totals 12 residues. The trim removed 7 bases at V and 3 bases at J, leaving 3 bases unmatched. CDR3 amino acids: CASNRDSYEQYF. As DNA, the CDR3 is TGTGCCAGCAATCGGGACAGCTACGAGCAGTACTTC.

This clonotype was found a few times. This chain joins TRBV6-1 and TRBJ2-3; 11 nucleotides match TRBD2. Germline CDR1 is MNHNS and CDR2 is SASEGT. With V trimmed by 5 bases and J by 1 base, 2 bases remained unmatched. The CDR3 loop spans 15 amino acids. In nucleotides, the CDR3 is TGTGCCAGCAGTCAGGGACTAGCGGGCACAGATACGCAGTATTTT. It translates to CASSQGLAGTDTQYF.

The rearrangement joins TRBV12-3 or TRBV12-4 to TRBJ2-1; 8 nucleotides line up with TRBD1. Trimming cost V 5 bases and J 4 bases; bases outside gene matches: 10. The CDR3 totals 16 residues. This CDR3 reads CASSLSAGGAYNEQFF. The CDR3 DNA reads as TGTGCCAGCAGTCTAAGTGCAGGGGGCGCTTACAATGAGCAGTTCTTC.

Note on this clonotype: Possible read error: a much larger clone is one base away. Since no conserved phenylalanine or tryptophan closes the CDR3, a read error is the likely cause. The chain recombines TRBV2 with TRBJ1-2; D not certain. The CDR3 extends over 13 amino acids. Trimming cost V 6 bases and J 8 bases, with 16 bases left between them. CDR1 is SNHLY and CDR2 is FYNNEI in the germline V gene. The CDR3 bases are TGTGCCAGCAGGCCTCTGGGGTTGGAGGGCTACACCCTC. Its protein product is CASRPLGLEGYTL.

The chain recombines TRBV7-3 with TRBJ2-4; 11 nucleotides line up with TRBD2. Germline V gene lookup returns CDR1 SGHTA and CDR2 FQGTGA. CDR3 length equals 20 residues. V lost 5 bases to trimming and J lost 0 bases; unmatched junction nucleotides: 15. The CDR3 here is CASSLASGGPWELAKNIQYF. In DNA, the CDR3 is TGTGCCAGCAGCCTAGCTAGCGGGGGGCCATGGGAACTAGCCAAAAACATTCAGTACTTC.

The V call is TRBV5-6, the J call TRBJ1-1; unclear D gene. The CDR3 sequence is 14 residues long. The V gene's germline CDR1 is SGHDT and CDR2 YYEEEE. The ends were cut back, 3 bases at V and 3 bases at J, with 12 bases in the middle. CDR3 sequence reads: CASSYWRRHTEAFF. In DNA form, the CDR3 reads TGTGCCAGCAGCTACTGGCGACGGCACACTGAAGCTTTCTTT.

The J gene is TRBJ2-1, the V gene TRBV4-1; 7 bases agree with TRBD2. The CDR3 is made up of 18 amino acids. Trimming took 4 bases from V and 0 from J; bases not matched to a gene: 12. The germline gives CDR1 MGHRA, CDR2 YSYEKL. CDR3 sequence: CASSPREWRGSSYNEQFF. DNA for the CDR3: TGCGCCAGCAGCCCCCGGGAGTGGCGGGGGTCCTCCTACAATGAGCAGTTCTTC.

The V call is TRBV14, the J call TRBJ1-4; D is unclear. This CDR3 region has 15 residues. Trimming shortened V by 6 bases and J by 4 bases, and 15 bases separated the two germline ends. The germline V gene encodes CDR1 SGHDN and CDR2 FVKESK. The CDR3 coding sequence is TGTGCCAGCAGTGGACCGGGTCCGAGTAATGAAAAACTGTTTTTT. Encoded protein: CASSGPGPSNEKLFF.

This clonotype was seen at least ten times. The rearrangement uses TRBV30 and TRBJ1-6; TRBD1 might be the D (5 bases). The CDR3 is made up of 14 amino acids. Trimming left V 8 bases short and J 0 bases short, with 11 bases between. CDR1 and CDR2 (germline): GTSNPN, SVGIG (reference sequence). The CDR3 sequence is CAVDQGSYNSPLHF. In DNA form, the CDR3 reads TGTGCCGTCGACCAGGGCTCCTATAATTCACCCCTCCACTTT.

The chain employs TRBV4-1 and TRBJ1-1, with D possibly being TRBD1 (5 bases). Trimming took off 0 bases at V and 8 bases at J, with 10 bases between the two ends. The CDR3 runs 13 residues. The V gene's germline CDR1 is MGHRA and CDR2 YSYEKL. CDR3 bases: TGCGCCAGCAGCCAAGACCTTTACAGGGAAGCTTTCTTT. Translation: CASSQDLYREAFF.

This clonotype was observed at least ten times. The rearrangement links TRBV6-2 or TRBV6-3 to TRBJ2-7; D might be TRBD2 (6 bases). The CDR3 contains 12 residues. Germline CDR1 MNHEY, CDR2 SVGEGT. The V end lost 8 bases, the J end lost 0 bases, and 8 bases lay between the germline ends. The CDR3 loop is CASGRSSYEQYF. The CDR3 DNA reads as TGTGCCAGCGGGAGGAGCTCCTACGAGCAGTACTTC.

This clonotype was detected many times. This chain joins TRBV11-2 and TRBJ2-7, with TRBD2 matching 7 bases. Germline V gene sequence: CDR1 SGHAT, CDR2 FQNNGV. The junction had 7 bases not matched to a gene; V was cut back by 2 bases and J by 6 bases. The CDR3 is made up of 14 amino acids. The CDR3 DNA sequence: TGTGCCAGCAGCTTATTTAAAGGACTAGTCGAGCAGTACTTC. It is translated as CASSLFKGLVEQYF. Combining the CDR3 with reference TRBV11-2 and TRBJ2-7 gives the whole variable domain EAGVAQSPRYKIIEKRQSVAFWCNPISGHATLYWYQQILGQGPKLLIQFQNNGVVDDSQLPKDRFSAERLKGVDSTLKIQPAKLEDSAVYLCASSLFKGLVEQYFGPGTRLTVT.

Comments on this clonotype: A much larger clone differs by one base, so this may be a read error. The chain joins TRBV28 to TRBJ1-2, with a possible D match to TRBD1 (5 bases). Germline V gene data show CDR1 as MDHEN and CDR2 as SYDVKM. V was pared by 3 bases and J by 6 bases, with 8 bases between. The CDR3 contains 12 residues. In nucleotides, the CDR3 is TGTGCCAGCAGTTTGCCAGGGAATGGCTACACCTTC. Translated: CASSLPGNGYTF.

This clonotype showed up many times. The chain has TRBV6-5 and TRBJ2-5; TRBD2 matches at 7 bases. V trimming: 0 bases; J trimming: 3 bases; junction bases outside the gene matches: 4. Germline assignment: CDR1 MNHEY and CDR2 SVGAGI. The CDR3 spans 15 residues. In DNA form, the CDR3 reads TGTGCCAGCAGTTACTCAGGGACTAACAAAGAGACCCAGTACTTC. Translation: CASSYSGTNKETQYF.

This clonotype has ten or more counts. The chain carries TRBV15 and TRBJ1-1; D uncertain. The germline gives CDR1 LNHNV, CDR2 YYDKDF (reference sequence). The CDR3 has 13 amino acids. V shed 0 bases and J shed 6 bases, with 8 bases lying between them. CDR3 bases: TGTGCCACCAGCAGAGATCGAATGGCTGAAGCTTTCTTT. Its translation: CATSRDRMAEAFF.

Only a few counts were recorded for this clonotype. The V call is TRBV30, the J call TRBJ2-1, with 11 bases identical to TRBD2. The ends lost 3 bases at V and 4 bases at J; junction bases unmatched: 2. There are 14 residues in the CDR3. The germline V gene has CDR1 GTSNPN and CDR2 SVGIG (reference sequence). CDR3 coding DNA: TGTGCCTGGAGCCCTAGCGGGGGGTACAATGAGCAGTTCTTC. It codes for CAWSPSGGYNEQFF. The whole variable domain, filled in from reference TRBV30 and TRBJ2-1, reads SQTIHQWPATLVQPVGSPLSLECTVEGTSNPNLYWYRQAAGRGLQLLFYSVGIGQISSEVPQNLSASRPQDRQFILSSKKLLLSDSGFYLCAWSPSGGYNEQFFGPGTRLTVL.

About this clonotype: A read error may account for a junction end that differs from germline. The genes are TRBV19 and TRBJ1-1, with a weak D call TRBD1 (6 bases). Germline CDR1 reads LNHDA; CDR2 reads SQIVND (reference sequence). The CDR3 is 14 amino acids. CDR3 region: CASSVQGRSTEALF. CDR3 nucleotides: TGTGCCAGTAGTGTACAGGGTCGGAGCACTGAAGCTCTCTTT.

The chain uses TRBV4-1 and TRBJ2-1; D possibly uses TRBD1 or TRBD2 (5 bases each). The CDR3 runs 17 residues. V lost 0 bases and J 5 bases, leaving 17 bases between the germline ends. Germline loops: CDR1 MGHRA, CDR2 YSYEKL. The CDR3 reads CASSQEGPGLANNEQFF. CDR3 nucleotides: TGCGCCAGCAGCCAAGAGGGGCCCGGACTGGCTAACAATGAGCAGTTCTTC.

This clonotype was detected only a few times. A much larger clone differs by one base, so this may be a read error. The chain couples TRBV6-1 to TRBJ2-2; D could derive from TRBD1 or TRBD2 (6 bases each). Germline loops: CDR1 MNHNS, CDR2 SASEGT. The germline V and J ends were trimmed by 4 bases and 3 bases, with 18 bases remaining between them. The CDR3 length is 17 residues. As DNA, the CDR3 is TGTGCCAGCAGTGGCGGGTGGTACAGGGAGGACACCGGGGAGCTGTTTTTT. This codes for CASSGGWYREDTGELFF.

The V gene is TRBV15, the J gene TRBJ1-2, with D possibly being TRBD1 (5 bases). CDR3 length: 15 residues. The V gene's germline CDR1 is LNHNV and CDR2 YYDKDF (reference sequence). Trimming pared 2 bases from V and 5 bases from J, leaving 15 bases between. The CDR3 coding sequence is TGTGCCACCAGCAGATTTCTGGGGGAGCGGTATGGCTACACCTTC. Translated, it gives CATSRFLGERYGYTF.

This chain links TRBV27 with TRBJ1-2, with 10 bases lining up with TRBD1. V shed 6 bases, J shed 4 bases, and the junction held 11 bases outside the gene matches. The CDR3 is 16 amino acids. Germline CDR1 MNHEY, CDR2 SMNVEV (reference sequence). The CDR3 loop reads CASSILSGTGVYGYTF. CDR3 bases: TGTGCCAGCAGCATTCTCTCCGGGACAGGGGTCTATGGCTACACCTTC.

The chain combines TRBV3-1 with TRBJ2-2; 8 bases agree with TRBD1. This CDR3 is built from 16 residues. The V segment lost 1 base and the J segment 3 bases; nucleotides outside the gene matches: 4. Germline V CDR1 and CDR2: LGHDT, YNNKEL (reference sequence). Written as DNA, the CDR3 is TGTGCCAGCAGCCAAGTGGCAGGGGGCCACACCGGGGAGCTGTTTTTT. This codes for CASSQVAGGHTGELFF.

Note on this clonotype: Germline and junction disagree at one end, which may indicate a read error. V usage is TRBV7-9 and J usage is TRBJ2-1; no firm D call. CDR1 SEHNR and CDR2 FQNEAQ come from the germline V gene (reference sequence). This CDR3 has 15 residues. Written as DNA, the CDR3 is TGCGCCAGCAGTTATGGAACGTATAGTTACAATGAGCAGTTCTTC. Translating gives CASSYGTYSYNEQFF.